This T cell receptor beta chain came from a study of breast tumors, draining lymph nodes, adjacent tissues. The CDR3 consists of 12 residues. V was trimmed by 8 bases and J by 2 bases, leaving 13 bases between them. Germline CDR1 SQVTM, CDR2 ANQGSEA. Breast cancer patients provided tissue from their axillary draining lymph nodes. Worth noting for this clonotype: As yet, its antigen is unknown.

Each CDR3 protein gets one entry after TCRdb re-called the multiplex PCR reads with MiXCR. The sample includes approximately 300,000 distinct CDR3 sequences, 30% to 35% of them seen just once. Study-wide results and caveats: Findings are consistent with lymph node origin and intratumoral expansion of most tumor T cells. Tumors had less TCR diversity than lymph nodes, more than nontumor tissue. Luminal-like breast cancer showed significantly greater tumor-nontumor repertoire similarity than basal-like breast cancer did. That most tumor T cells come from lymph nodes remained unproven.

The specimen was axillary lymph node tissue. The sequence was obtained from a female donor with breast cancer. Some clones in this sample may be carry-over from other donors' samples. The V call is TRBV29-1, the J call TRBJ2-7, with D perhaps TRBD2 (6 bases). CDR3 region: CSPGGAAYEQYF. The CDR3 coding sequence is TGCAGCCCTGGCGGGGCTGCCTACGAGCAGTACTTC.